The rows below give T cell receptor beta chains drawn from one sample of a study of shared clonotypes between healthy human individuals. Sequencing was performed with immunoSEQ multiplex PCR; in TCRdb, only in-frame clones are kept and a portion is missing. The table lists around 750,000 clones, less than 85% of them singletons. Sequences were obtained from memory CD4+ T cells sorted from blood. Every receptor here comes from a woman aged 25-40 years in good health. Both conserved end residues are part of each CDR3. The D gene is left open where the match is weak. Expanded clones are given a class, and other clones once, few, many or no size at all.

d_gene,j_gene,v_gene,abundance,CDR3aa,CDR3nt
-,TRBJ1-1,TRBV6-6,few,CASRPSSRGTEAFF,TGTGCCAGCAGACCTAGCAGCAGAGGAACTGAAGCTTTCTTT
-,TRBJ1-1,TRBV29-1,many,CSVSRGRITEAFF,TGCAGCGTATCTAGAGGGAGGATCACTGAAGCTTTCTTT
TRBD2,TRBJ2-7,TRBV27,-,CASSRGLAGPPYEQYF,TGTGCCAGCAGCCGAGGACTAGCGGGACCACCCTACGAGCAGTACTTC
-,TRBJ1-2,TRBV30,-,CAWSVYPTGQGYTF,TGTGCCTGGAGTGTATACCCCACAGGGCAGGGCTACACCTTC
-,TRBJ2-7,TRBV7-2,-,CASSLQRDSYEQYF,TGTGCCAGCAGCTTACAAAGGGACTCCTACGAGCAGTACTTC
-,TRBJ1-1,TRBV18,few,CASSEGTPNTEAFF,TGTGCCAGCTCAGAGGGGACACCGAACACTGAAGCTTTCTTT
TRBD2,TRBJ2-7,TRBV10-1,-,CASSTRTSGRVRVFRSYEQYF,TGCGCCAGCAGTACTCGGACTAGCGGGAGGGTCAGGGTCTTTCGTAGCTACGAGCAGTACTTC
TRBD2,TRBJ2-7,TRBV30,-,CAWSVQGLAGEQYF,TGTGCCTGGAGTGTACAGGGACTAGCGGGCGAGCAGTACTTC
TRBD2,TRBJ2-7,TRBV7-8,once,CASTEQSSGRAYEQYF,TGTGCCAGCACCGAACAGTCTAGCGGGAGGGCCTACGAGCAGTACTTC
TRBD1,TRBJ2-3,TRBV18,-,CASSPRDRGDNTQYF,TGTGCCAGCTCACCTCGGGACAGAGGCGACAATACGCAGTATTTT
-,TRBJ1-2,TRBV5-1,few,CASAKSPGEKYGYTF,TGCGCCAGCGCAAAGAGCCCGGGAGAAAAATATGGCTACACCTTC
TRBD1,TRBJ2-7,TRBV11-2,-,CASSPPGQGGEQYF,TGTGCCAGCAGCCCACCGGGACAGGGTGGTGAGCAGTACTTC
TRBD1,TRBJ2-7,TRBV28,-,CASSTGQPPYEQYF,TGTGCCAGCAGTACGGGACAGCCCCCCTACGAGCAGTACTTC
-,TRBJ2-7,TRBV6-6,-,CASNSEGYEQYF,TGTGCCAGCAACTCGGAGGGCTACGAGCAGTACTTC
-,TRBJ1-1,TRBV7-8,few,CASSPPQNTEAFF,TGTGCCAGCAGCCCACCCCAAAACACTGAAGCTTTCTTT
-,TRBJ2-1,TRBV13,many,CASSLKLWSLFF,TGTGCCAGCAGCTTAAAATTATGGAGCCTGTTCTTC
-,TRBJ2-7,TRBV19,-,CASSARTPPAGEQYF,TGTGCCAGTAGTGCCCGGACTCCACCAGCGGGCGAGCAGTACTTC
TRBD2,TRBJ2-7,TRBV14,-,CASSQGFGVGGPGTYF,TGTGCCAGCAGCCAAGGATTCGGCGTGGGAGGGCCAGGGACGTACTTC